The clone carrying this T cell receptor beta chain was picked up many times. Antigen: not known. A sample-barcoded 5' primer and a J-beta primer mix were used in a second PCR of roughly 7 to 11 cycles. TCRdb analysed the 5' RACE reads with MiXCR anew, one entry per CDR3 protein. The data show about 780,000 distinct CDR3 sequences, with around 24% seen just once and 3% held by the top ten. The source of the sample is a study of blood T cells in healthy people across ages. The study, taken as a whole, reports: Leaving the PBMCs unsorted stopped any conclusive comparison of naive versus antigen-experienced cells.

J lost 2 bases, V lost 5 bases, and 5 bases had no gene match. The CDR3 runs 15 residues. In addition, the sample was reused for a study of T cells of mothers and their children.

The gene calls are TRBV12-3 or TRBV12-4 and TRBJ2-7; TRBD1 matches at 11 bases. The clonotype originates from a boy younger than 18 in good health. Sequenced input: blood. CDR3 bases: TGTGCCAGCAGTCCGGGGACAGGGGGGACCTACGAGCAGTACTTC. Translated: CASSPGTGGTYEQYF.